This is a list of T cell receptor beta chains from one sample in a study of blood T cells in healthy people across ages. TCRdb reanalysed the 5' RACE reads using MiXCR and keeps one entry per CDR3 protein. The sample has 1,500,000 or so distinct CDR3 sequences, approximately 60% seen once. Sequencing input: blood. The origin of the receptors is a young man in good health. CDR3s include the opening cysteine and the closing phenylalanine or tryptophan. A D gene is named only where the DNA matches it firmly. Expanded clones get a size class; other rows say once, few or many, or leave the size out.

v_call	j_call	clone_size	d_call	cdr3_nt	cdr3_aa
TRBV29-1	TRBJ1-2	.	.	TGCAGCGTTGATGACGCGGACTATGGCTACACCTTC	CSVDDADYGYTF
TRBV3-1	TRBJ2-3	.	.	TGTGCCAGCCGGCCTCAGGGTTTTGATACGCAGTATTTT	CASRPQGFDTQYF
TRBV7-2	TRBJ2-1	few	.	TGTGCCAGCAGCGGTTTGGTCTGGGACAATGAGCAGTTCTTC	CASSGLVWDNEQFF
TRBV6-5	TRBJ1-1	.	.	TGTGCCACCAATAGGAACACTGAAGCTTTCTTT	CATNRNTEAFF
TRBV20-1	TRBJ1-5	.	.	TGCAGTGCTATAAGTCGATTAAGCAATCAGCCCCAGCATTTT	CSAISRLSNQPQHF
TRBV15	TRBJ2-1	once	.	TGTGCCACCAGCAGAATCCGGGACTGCTACAATGAGCAGTTCTTC	CATSRIRDCYNEQFF
TRBV29-1	TRBJ2-2	.	.	TGCAGCGTCGATAGAGGACCGGGAAACCAAGGTACCGGGGAGCTGTTTTTT	CSVDRGPGNQGTGELFF
TRBV20-1	TRBJ2-1	.	.	TGCAGTGCTAGCGGGAAATACTCCTACAATGAGCAGTTCTTC	CSASGKYSYNEQFF
TRBV18	TRBJ2-5	few	TRBD1	TGTGCCAGCTCACGGAACAGGGGGGAAGAGACCCAGTACTTC	CASSRNRGEETQYF
TRBV24-1	TRBJ1-2	.	.	TGTGCCACCAGTGATTCTGGAGGCTATGGCTACACCTTC	CATSDSGGYGYTF
TRBV20-1	TRBJ1-4	.	.	TGCAGTGCTAGAAGGAGCTTGCGGGAAAAACTGTTTTTT	CSARRSLREKLFF
TRBV5-1	TRBJ2-2	.	.	TGCGCCAGCAGCCGTCGTCAGGAAGCGAGAACCGGGGAGCTGTTTTTT	CASSRRQEARTGELFF
TRBV27	TRBJ1-1	.	.	TGTGCCAGCAGTTTATTCAAACGGGGCACTGAAGCTTTCTTT	CASSLFKRGTEAFF
TRBV29-1	TRBJ1-2	.	TRBD1	TGCAGCGGGGAGAGGCAGGGGGCACATGGCTACACCTTC	CSGERQGAHGYTF
TRBV7-9	TRBJ1-5	.	.	TGTGCCAGCAGCTTAGTGCCCACGGCACCGGGAGATCAGCCCCAGCATTTT	CASSLVPTAPGDQPQHF
TRBV7-9	TRBJ2-5	few	.	TGTGCCAGCAGCTTACACAGGAACCCAGAGACCCAGTACTTC	CASSLHRNPETQYF
TRBV6-2/TRBV6-3	TRBJ2-4	.	TRBD2	TGTGCCAGCAGTCCCGGAGGACTAGCGGGATCCCTGGCCAAAAACATTCAGTACTTC	CASSPGGLAGSLAKNIQYF
TRBV20-1	TRBJ2-3	once	.	TGCAGTGCTCCCCCGACGTGGGGCCGCACAGATACGCAGTATTTT	CSAPPTWGRTDTQYF
TRBV4-1	TRBJ1-1	once	.	TGCGCCAGCAGCTACCCGGGACAACAGGCTGAAGCTTTCTTT	CASSYPGQQAEAFF
TRBV29-1	TRBJ1-2	once	.	TGCAGCGTTGAGGGGCCCGAGACAGCACGCGTTGGCTACACCTTC	CSVEGPETARVGYTF
TRBV27	TRBJ2-1	.	TRBD2	TGTGCCAGCAGTTTAGCGGGAGCGTGGAATGAGCAGTTCTTC	CASSLAGAWNEQFF
TRBV6-5	TRBJ2-1	once	TRBD1	TGTGCCAGCAGTACGACAGGGTACCCCTACAATGAGCAGTTCTTC	CASSTTGYPYNEQFF
TRBV7-9	TRBJ2-3	.	.	TGTGCCAGCAGCCCCCCGGGGAATCGTCGCACAGATACGCAGTATTTT	CASSPPGNRRTDTQYF
TRBV6-6	TRBJ1-2	.	.	TGTGCCAGCACCCGAGGGGGGGAGGAGTATGGCTACACCTTC	CASTRGGEEYGYTF
TRBV4-2	TRBJ2-4	.	TRBD2	TGTGCCAGCAGCCAAGCGACTAGCGGGGCCGACCTAGCCAAAAACATTCAGTACTTC	CASSQATSGADLAKNIQYF
TRBV4-1	TRBJ2-7	.	TRBD2	TGCGCCAGCAGCCGGGTGACTAGCGGGGCCTACGAGCAGTACTTC	CASSRVTSGAYEQYF
TRBV20-1	TRBJ1-4	.	.	TGCCTCCTCAACCCGGGTGGCGGTAATGAAAAACTGTTTTTT	CLLNPGGGNEKLFF
TRBV6-5	TRBJ1-1	.	.	TGTGCCAGCAGTTACGGGACCGAGGAAATCGCTGAAGCTTTCTTT	CASSYGTEEIAEAFF
TRBV25-1	TRBJ2-5	.	TRBD1	TGTGCCAGCAGTGAATTCGTAGGGGGCCCGGAGACCCAGTACTTC	CASSEFVGGPETQYF
TRBV4-2	TRBJ1-2	few	.	TGTGCCAGCAGCCAAGGGGTTGGGAGACACGGGAACACCTTC	CASSQGVGRHGNTF
TRBV6-5	TRBJ2-3	.	.	TGTGCCAGCACTCTCGACAGCTCAGATACGCAGTATTTT	CASTLDSSDTQYF
TRBV29-1	TRBJ2-7	few	.	TGCAGCGTTCAGGTAACCCCCTACGAGCAGTACTTC	CSVQVTPYEQYF
TRBV12-3/TRBV12-4	TRBJ2-5	few	TRBD2	TGTGCCAGCAGACGATCCGGGGGGTTCCAAGAGACCCAGTACTTC	CASRRSGGFQETQYF
TRBV7-9	TRBJ1-4	.	TRBD1	TGTGCCAGCAGCCACGGGACAGGGTTTGAAAAACTGTTTTTT	CASSHGTGFEKLFF
TRBV30	TRBJ2-1	.	.	TGTGCCTGGAGTGTACCCCCGGGGTCCTACAATGAGCAGTTCTTC	CAWSVPPGSYNEQFF
TRBV27	TRBJ1-5	.	.	TGTGCCAGCAGTTTAGAACAGTACAATCAGCCCCAGCATTTT	CASSLEQYNQPQHF
TRBV11-2	TRBJ1-3	few	.	TGTGCCAGCAGCCTGACGGTCTCTGGAAACACCATATATTTT	CASSLTVSGNTIYF
TRBV29-1	TRBJ2-7	.	.	TGCAGCGCTGAGGGGGAATACGAGCAGTACTTC	CSAEGEYEQYF
TRBV7-2	TRBJ2-3	.	TRBD2	TGTGCCAGCAGCTTAAGGCGGGGGTCGCCAGATACGCAGTATTTT	CASSLRRGSPDTQYF
TRBV30	TRBJ2-7	.	.	TGTGCCTGGTTGCGGAACTACGAGCAGTACTTC	CAWLRNYEQYF
TRBV4-1	TRBJ2-3	few	.	TGCGCCAGCAGCCAAGTCTCAACGCTGGTCCATACGCAGTATTTT	CASSQVSTLVHTQYF
TRBV12-3/TRBV12-4	TRBJ2-7	few	.	TGTGCCAGCAGTAGCCTCGCGGACGAGCAGTACTTC	CASSSLADEQYF
TRBV4-1	TRBJ1-1	.	TRBD1	TGCGCCAGCAGCCAAAGCCCACAGGGGACCATGAACACTGAAGCTTTCTTT	CASSQSPQGTMNTEAFF
TRBV11-2	TRBJ2-7	.	.	TGTGCCAGCAGCTTAGATCGCCTAGTTGCCGAGCAGTACTTC	CASSLDRLVAEQYF
TRBV6-6	TRBJ2-1	many	.	TGTGCCAGCAGCTACAGTATCAATGAGCAGTTCTTC	CASSYSINEQFF
TRBV4-2	TRBJ2-1	.	.	TGTGCCAGCAGCCAAGGAATGGGACTCATCTACAATGAGCAGTTCTTC	CASSQGMGLIYNEQFF
TRBV15	TRBJ2-7	.	.	TGTGCCACCAGCAGAGATACAGGAACCTACGAGCAGTACTTC	CATSRDTGTYEQYF
TRBV7-2	TRBJ2-3	many	TRBD1	TGTGCCAGCAGCTCCTATTCGGACAGGGGGAGTTTACAGGCAGATACGCAGTATTTT	CASSSYSDRGSLQADTQYF
TRBV20-1	TRBJ2-7	.	TRBD2	TGCGGTGCTATACCGGGACTAGCGGGAGAAGTAAACTACGAGCAGTACTTC	CGAIPGLAGEVNYEQYF
TRBV6-2/TRBV6-3	TRBJ1-1	.	TRBD1	TGTGCCAGCAGTTCCTCGACAGGGATGAACACTGAAGCTTTCTTT	CASSSSTGMNTEAFF
TRBV28	TRBJ2-3	.	.	TGTGCCAGCAGTTTAGAAGAGCCGCAGTATTTT	CASSLEEPQYF
TRBV7-2	TRBJ2-7	.	.	TGTGCCAGCAGCGTACAAATGGGGACCTCCTACGAGCAGTACTTC	CASSVQMGTSYEQYF
TRBV27	TRBJ2-7	.	TRBD2	TGTGCCAGCAGTTTGGCGGGGGGGTCAAGCTCCTACGAGCAGTACTTC	CASSLAGGSSSYEQYF
TRBV12-3/TRBV12-4	TRBJ2-7	few	TRBD1	TGTGCCAGCAGACTGGACAGGGCCGAGCAGTACTTC	CASRLDRAEQYF
TRBV12-3/TRBV12-4	TRBJ2-2	.	TRBD1	TGTGCCAGCAGCGAGGGGGCGAGAGAAACCGGGGAGCTGTTTTTT	CASSEGARETGELFF
TRBV10-3	TRBJ2-1	.	TRBD1	TGTGCCATCAGTAGAGATACGGGACAGGGGTCCTTGGAGCAGTTCTTC	CAISRDTGQGSLEQFF
TRBV27	TRBJ2-7	few	.	TGTGCCAGCAGAGCCGGGACAAAAGGCTACGAGCAGTACTTC	CASRAGTKGYEQYF